The rows below give T cell receptor beta chains drawn from one sample of a study of cytomegalovirus exposure and HLA in healthy donors. Libraries were prepared by immunoSEQ multiplex PCR; TCRdb keeps only in-frame clonotypes and omits some of them. The data hold about 300,000 clones, with 86% observed a single time. Material: PBMCs. The receptors were gathered from a man between 40 and 49 years old in good health and CMV-seropositive. Both conserved end residues are part of each CDR3. Fields, in order: V gene, CDR3 protein.

TRBV7-2	CASSLELSQPETQYF
TRBV7-9	CASSLARQPDTQYF
TRBV5-5	CASSWDINYGYTF
TRBV2	CASSEGQTNYGYTF
TRBV27	CASSLSGGYEQYF
TRBV30	CAWSSGGVEKLFF
TRBV4-2	CASSQALQGAGNTIYF
TRBV2	CASSRDSLPFF
TRBV7-2	CASSQGGTVSTDTQYF
TRBV5-5	CASSLSGLAGVFGELFF
TRBV9	CASSVGATGYTF
TRBV9	CASGGTRGAGELFF
TRBV28	CASSTYGNPLSSSRNTIYF
TRBV7-9	CASSLHSFNYGYTF
TRBV7-9	CASSSDREFNQPQHF
TRBV27	CASSLSASQPQHF
TRBV5-5	CASSHGTSGSLNNEQFF
TRBV18	CASSPGSSYNEQFF
TRBV7-8	CASSPGLAGGGEQYF
TRBV5-6	CASSLGQSSYEQYF
TRBV28	CASSSLSSRDWDYSSTDTQYF
TRBV19	CASSIRGATEAFF
TRBV28	CASSPPGPSADTQYF
TRBV28	CASRRQGRDTQYF
TRBV6-5	CASSYSWEGNTEAFF
TRBV4-3	CASSQDQTSGGIQYF
TRBV28	CASSVREMGEQYF
TRBV15	CATSRDVAGGQNIQYF
TRBV7-9	CASSSIAGLSTDTQYF
TRBV6-5	CASSRARGPVEQYF
TRBV9	CASSVGIRGAGANVLTF
TRBV14	CASSLPWPSGLNTGELFF
TRBV19	CASSTNLAINEQFF
TRBV7-2	CASSLSAPDIDYGYTF